These 21 T cell receptor beta chains share one sample of origin, sequenced in a study of cytomegalovirus exposure and HLA in healthy donors. The PCR contained 60 Vbeta and 13 Jbeta primers. Method: immunoSEQ multiplex PCR; TCRdb's copy keeps in-frame clones and lacks some. Of about 140,000 clones in the sample, roughly four fifths were seen once. The sample consisted of PBMCs. These receptor sequences come from a man in his late teens or twenties in good health and CMV-seropositive.

The V and J genes are TRBV19 and TRBJ2-5; D gene ambiguous. CDR3 length equals 14 residues. With 4 bases removed from V and 4 bases from J, the gap between germline ends came to 13 bases. Germline V CDR1 and CDR2: LNHDA, SQIVND (reference sequence). The CDR3 is CASSRSRKSETQYF. The CDR3 DNA sequence: TGTGCCAGTAGTAGATCTAGAAAATCAGAGACCCAGTACTTC.

This clone was seen a few times. This chain connects TRBV28 to TRBJ1-2, with D hard to call. V was cut by 6 bases and J by 4 bases, with 9 bases left in between. This CDR3 is built from 12 residues. CDR1 is MDHEN, CDR2 SYDVKM, per germline. As DNA, the CDR3 is TGTGCCAGCAGCACGGGGATCTATGGCTACACCTTC. This encodes CASSTGIYGYTF.

This clone was detected only once. The chain employs TRBV30 and TRBJ1-1; maybe TRBD1 (6 bases). The germline gives CDR1 GTSNPN, CDR2 SVGIG (reference sequence). This CDR3 has 14 amino acids. V lost 2 bases, J lost 0 bases, and 10 bases lay in between. CDR3 amino acids: CAWSSDSMNTEAFF. Written as DNA, the CDR3 is TGTGCCTGGAGTTCGGACAGTATGAACACTGAAGCTTTCTTT.

In this sample, this clone turned up a few times. The J gene is TRBJ2-1, the V gene TRBV5-6, with 9 bases identical to TRBD1. V was clipped by 1 base and J by 8 bases; unmatched bases: 1. CDR3 length: 13 amino acids. The germline V gene encodes CDR1 SGHDT and CDR2 YYEEEE. The CDR3 is CASSLTGGDEQFF. The CDR3 DNA follows: TGTGCCAGCAGCTTGACAGGGGGCGATGAGCAGTTCTTC. Full variable domain (rest looked up from reference TRBV5-6 and TRBJ2-1): DAGVTQSPTHLIKTRGQQVTLRCSPKSGHDTVSWYQQALGQGPQFIFQYYEEEERQRGNFPDRFSGHQFPNYSSELNVNALLLGDSALYLCASSLTGGDEQFFGPGTRLTVL.

This clone was detected only once. This sample includes further DNA sequences coding for the same CDR3. This chain joins TRBV28 and TRBJ2-7; 8 bases match TRBD1. The V and J ends lost 5 bases and 3 bases, in that order; junction bases with no gene match: 0. The CDR3 is 12 residues long. Germline values: CDR1 MDHEN, CDR2 SYDVKM. Here the CDR3 reads CASSDRGYEQYF. As DNA, the CDR3 is TGTGCCAGCAGTGACAGGGGCTACGAGCAGTACTTC.

The chain employs TRBV29-1 and TRBJ1-1, with D hard to call. CDR1 SQVTM and CDR2 ANQGSEA come from the germline V gene. The CDR3 extends over 13 amino acids. The germline V and J ends were trimmed by 5 bases and 3 bases, with 13 bases remaining between them. The CDR3 DNA reads as TGCAGCGTTCAGGCGGGATCTTACACTGAAGCTTTCTTT. It is translated as CSVQAGSYTEAFF.

Of note for this clone: Other DNA variants within this sample encode the same CDR3. V gene TRBV27 combines with J gene TRBJ2-7; TRBD1 agrees at 10 bases. The CDR3 is 14 residues long. The germline gives CDR1 MNHEY, CDR2 SMNVEV (reference sequence). V lost 5 bases to trimming and J lost 3 bases; unmatched junction nucleotides: 4. The CDR3 region is CASSLGQGVYEQYF. The CDR3 bases are TGTGCCAGCAGTCTCGGACAGGGGGTCTACGAGCAGTACTTC.

The chain carries TRBV28 and TRBJ1-1; maybe TRBD1 (6 bases). Germline CDR1 reads MDHEN; CDR2 reads SYDVKM. The CDR3 is 11 residues long. The V gene lost 5 bases and the J gene lost 8 bases, with 9 bases spanning the gap. The CDR3 DNA sequence: TGTGCCAGCAGTCAAAGGGGGGAAGCTTTCTTT. It specifies CASSQRGEAFF.

The rearrangement links TRBV30 to TRBJ1-2; 11 positions match TRBD1. V shed 2 bases, J shed 7 bases, and the junction held 3 bases outside the gene matches. The CDR3 totals 13 residues. Germline V gene lookup returns CDR1 GTSNPN and CDR2 SVGIG (reference sequence). This CDR3 reads CAWSRDRGSGYTF. The CDR3 nucleotides read TGTGCCTGGAGTAGGGACAGGGGGTCTGGCTACACCTTC.

This chain links TRBV28 with TRBJ2-3, with 8 bases lining up with TRBD2. Per germline, CDR1 MDHEN and CDR2 SYDVKM. The CDR3 spans 15 residues. J was trimmed by 0 bases and V by 6 bases; bases with no gene match: 5. For the CDR3, the DNA is TGTGCCAGCAGAGTACTAGCGGAAAGCACAGATACGCAGTATTTT. It yields the protein CASRVLAESTDTQYF. Full variable domain (remainder filled in from reference TRBV28 and TRBJ2-3): DVKVTQSSRYLVKRTGEKVFLECVQDMDHENMFWYRQDPGLGLRLIYFSYDVKMKEKGDIPEGYSVSREKKERFSLILESASTNQTSMYLCASRVLAESTDTQYFGPGTRLTVL.

This clone was seen just once. This chain joins TRBV5-1 and TRBJ2-2; 11 positions match TRBD2. V gave up 4 bases and J gave up 4 bases; unmatched junction bases: 18. Germline CDR1 is SGHRS and CDR2 is YFSETQ. This CDR3 is 20 amino acids long. The CDR3 region has the DNA TGCGCCAGCAGCCTTATTCCGGGACTAGCGGCCCTTAGGGGCACCGGGGAGCTGTTTTTT. Amino acids: CASSLIPGLAALRGTGELFF.

This chain connects TRBV30 to TRBJ1-3; a weak D match, TRBD1 (6 bases). The V end lost 3 bases, the J end lost 5 bases, and 11 bases lay between the germline ends. In germline, CDR1 is GTSNPN, CDR2 SVGIG (reference sequence). This CDR3 has 13 residues. CDR3 sequence: CAWRQGIRNTIYF. The DNA for the CDR3 is TGTGCCTGGAGACAGGGAATCCGAAACACCATATATTTT.

The CDR3 DNA is TGTGCCAGCAGTGACCCACCCGGGACTAGCGGGGCCTACGAGCAGTACTTC. Translating gives CASSDPPGTSGAYEQYF. The chain joins TRBV6-1 to TRBJ2-7; the match to TRBD2 covers 13 bases. CDR1 MNHNS and CDR2 SASEGT come from the germline V gene. V shed 3 bases and J 2 bases; nucleotides not matched to a gene: 7. This CDR3 spans 17 amino acids.

V usage is TRBV18 and J usage is TRBJ2-3; 10 positions match TRBD2. Trimming took 4 bases from V and 1 from J; bases not matched to a gene: 14. Germline V gene lookup returns CDR1 KGHSH and CDR2 LQKENI. This CDR3 is 19 amino acids long. DNA of the CDR3: TGTGCCAGCTCACGACCCTTTGAGCGGGAGGGCCAGGGCACAGATACGCAGTATTTT. This gives the protein CASSRPFEREGQGTDTQYF. The variable domain in full, completed from reference TRBV18 and TRBJ2-3, reads NAGVMQNPRHLVRRRGQEARLRCSPMKGHSHVYWYRQLPEEGLKFMVYLQKENIIDESGMPKERFSAEFPKEGPSILRIQQVVRGDSAAYFCASSRPFEREGQGTDTQYFGPGTRLTVL.

The chain recombines TRBV27 with TRBJ2-3; the match to TRBD2 covers 10 bases. Trimming removed 8 bases from V and 0 bases from J; junction bases left unmatched: 5. The CDR3 has 15 amino acids. CDR1 and CDR2 from the germline V gene are MNHEY and SMNVEV (reference sequence). This chain's CDR3 is CASRLAGASTDTQYF. The CDR3 DNA is TGTGCCAGCCGGCTAGCGGGAGCTAGCACAGATACGCAGTATTTT.

The CDR3 is CASSEDRGSYEQYF. CDR3 nucleotides: TGTGCCAGCAGTGAAGACAGGGGGTCCTACGAGCAGTACTTC. The chain has TRBV2 and TRBJ2-7; 8 bases are a match to TRBD1. The germline gives CDR1 SNHLY, CDR2 FYNNEI. V lost 1 base to trimming and J lost 1 base; unmatched junction nucleotides: 0. CDR3 length: 14 amino acids.

The rearrangement uses TRBV21-1 and TRBJ2-6; TRBD1 is the table's D call and was not checked against the DNA. TRBV21-1 is labeled a pseudogene. This CDR3 spans 15 amino acids. This chain's CDR3 is CASSNRHATPKVLTF. The CDR3 DNA reads as TGTGCCAGCAGCAACCGACACGCCACCCCCAAGGTCCTGACTTTC.

The J gene is TRBJ1-5, the V gene TRBV6-1, with a possible D match to TRBD1 (6 bases). From germline, CDR1 is MNHNS and CDR2 SASEGT. The V and J ends lost 6 bases and 10 bases respectively, with 13 bases between them. CDR3 length: 12 amino acids. The CDR3 DNA is TGTGCCAGCAGCCTACCGGGGGGCCCCCAGCATTTT. Protein: CASSLPGGPQHF.

This clone was observed a few times. J is TRBJ1-6 and V is TRBV6-5; 7 bases match TRBD1. Germline V gene lookup returns CDR1 MNHEY and CDR2 SVGAGI. The CDR3 is 15 residues long. V lost 2 bases to trimming and J lost 6 bases; unmatched junction nucleotides: 4. DNA of the CDR3: TGTGCCAGCAGTTACGACAGGGCGGCTAATTCACCCCTCCACTTT. This sequence encodes CASSYDRAANSPLHF.

V is TRBV30 and J is TRBJ1-2; D uncertain. V was shortened by 3 bases and J by 8 bases, with 10 bases between the two germline ends. The CDR3 length is 11 residues. Germline lookup yields CDR1 GTSNPN and CDR2 SVGIG (reference sequence). CDR3 bases: TGTGCCTGGAGGTGGAGTCGAGGCTACACCTTC. Translated: CAWRWSRGYTF. Combining the CDR3 with reference TRBV30 and TRBJ1-2 gives the whole variable domain SQTIHQWPATLVQPVGSPLSLECTVEGTSNPNLYWYRQAAGRGLQLLFYSVGIGQISSEVPQNLSASRPQDRQFILSSKKLLLSDSGFYLCAWRWSRGYTFGSGTRLTVV.

This sequence joins TRBV6-1 and TRBJ1-1, with a possible D match to TRBD1 (5 bases). The V gene's germline CDR1 is MNHNS and CDR2 SASEGT. The CDR3 is 15 amino acids. Deletions cut 2 bases from V and 4 bases from J, with 14 bases between. The chain's CDR3 is CASSERRGGGTEAFF. Written as DNA, the CDR3 is TGTGCCAGCAGTGAAAGAAGGGGCGGCGGCACTGAAGCTTTCTTT.